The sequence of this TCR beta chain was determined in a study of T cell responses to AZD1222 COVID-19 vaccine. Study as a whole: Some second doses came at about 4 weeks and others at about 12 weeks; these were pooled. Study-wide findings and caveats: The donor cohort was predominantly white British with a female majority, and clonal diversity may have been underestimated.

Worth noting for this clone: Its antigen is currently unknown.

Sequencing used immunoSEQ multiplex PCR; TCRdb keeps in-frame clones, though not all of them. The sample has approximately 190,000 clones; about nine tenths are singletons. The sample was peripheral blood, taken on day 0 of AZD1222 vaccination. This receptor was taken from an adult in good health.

For the CDR3, the DNA is TGTGCCAGCAGCGTACTTCTAGGGACCTACGAGCAGTACTTC. This gives the protein CASSVLLGTYEQYF. The J gene is TRBJ2-7, the V gene TRBV9, with D hard to call. V lost 1 base to trimming and J lost 2 bases, with 10 bases between them. The CDR3 has 14 residues. The germline CDR1 and CDR2 sequences are SGDLS and YYNGEE.